The 11 T cell receptor beta chains below come from one sample, sequenced in a study of blood T cell repertoires in COVID-19. The data were produced by immunoSEQ multiplex PCR, yet TCRdb's version contains in-frame clones alone and is incomplete. The sample shows around 60,000 clones, roughly 84% of them seen only once. Sequenced sample: peripheral blood. These receptors came from a man aged 55 to 70 with COVID-19, enrolled during active disease.

This clone was observed once. The chain has TRBV19 and TRBJ1-4; D gene unclear. V was cut by 5 bases and J by 4 bases, with 11 bases left in between. Germline V lookup: CDR1 LNHDA, CDR2 SQIVND (reference sequence). This CDR3 is built from 14 residues. CDR3 DNA: TGTGCCAGTAGTGAACAGCCAAGTAATGAAAAACTGTTTTTT. Amino acids: CASSEQPSNEKLFF.

The rearrangement uses TRBV12-5 and TRBJ1-4; TRBD1 matches 11 bases. This CDR3 contains 14 residues. Germline CDR1 reads LGHNT; CDR2 reads FRNRAP. V shed 6 bases, J shed 7 bases, and the junction held 4 bases outside the gene matches. The CDR3 sequence: CASGSDRGLEKLFF. The CDR3 DNA reads as TGTGCTAGTGGATCGGACAGGGGGCTTGAAAAACTGTTTTTT. Complete variable domain (other parts from reference TRBV12-5 and TRBJ1-4): DARVTQTPRHKVTEMGQEVTMRCQPILGHNTVFWYRQTMMQGLELLAYFRNRAPLDDSGMPKDRFSAEMPDATLATLKIQPSEPRDSAVYFCASGSDRGLEKLFFGSGTQLSVL.

The sample holds one count of this clone. V is TRBV4-1 and J is TRBJ1-1, with 7 bases identical to TRBD1. The CDR3 length is 12 residues. J gave up 8 bases and V 1 base, and 1 base lay outside the gene matches. The germline V gene has CDR1 MGHRA and CDR2 YSYEKL. This CDR3 is CASSQVDREAFF. CDR3 DNA: TGCGCCAGCAGCCAAGTGGACAGGGAAGCTTTCTTT.

The chain recombines TRBV5-5 with TRBJ1-2; D is ambiguous. The CDR3 totals 14 residues. CDR1 and CDR2 (germline): SGHKS, YYEKEE (reference sequence). The V and J ends lost 1 base and 4 bases respectively, with 11 bases between them. Here the CDR3 DNA reads TGTGCCAGCAGCTTGCGTAAGGAGGGCTATGGCTACACCTTC. Its protein product is CASSLRKEGYGYTF.

The V gene is TRBV27, the J gene TRBJ1-3; D gene uncertain. Trimming left V 10 bases short and J 0 bases short, with 4 bases between. In germline, CDR1 is MNHEY, CDR2 SMNVEV (reference sequence). The CDR3 consists of 11 residues. CDR3 loop: CAIVSGNTIYF. The CDR3 DNA sequence: TGTGCCATAGTCTCTGGAAACACCATATATTTT.

The chain combines TRBV30 with TRBJ2-1, with 7 positions matching TRBD1. Germline V gives CDR1 GTSNPN, CDR2 SVGIG (reference sequence). The CDR3 loop spans 12 amino acids. The trim removed 6 bases at V and 6 bases at J, leaving 5 bases unmatched. Written as DNA, the CDR3 is TGTGCCTGCCTAGGGACAGCCAATGAGCAGTTCTTC. This gives the protein CACLGTANEQFF. Drawing the rest from reference TRBV30 and TRBJ2-1, the complete variable domain is SQTIHQWPATLVQPVGSPLSLECTVEGTSNPNLYWYRQAAGRGLQLLFYSVGIGQISSEVPQNLSASRPQDRQFILSSKKLLLSDSGFYLCACLGTANEQFFGPGTRLTVL.

The chain couples TRBV13 to TRBJ1-3, with D maybe TRBD1 (6 bases). In germline, CDR1 is PRHDT, CDR2 FYEKMQ (reference sequence). Trimming shortened V by 2 bases and J by 3 bases, and 11 bases separated the two germline ends. The CDR3 is 15 residues long. CDR3 nucleotide sequence: TGTGCCAGCAGCTTACTTGCAGGGGTTGGAAACACCATATATTTT. As protein: CASSLLAGVGNTIYF.

V is TRBV6-5 and J is TRBJ2-1, with 11 bases that match TRBD2. The J segment lost 10 bases and the V segment lost 4 bases, leaving 9 bases of the junction unmatched. Germline V gives CDR1 MNHEY, CDR2 SVGAGI. This CDR3 has 15 residues. Written as DNA, the CDR3 is TGTGCCAGCAGTTTAGCGGGAGGGGCCCCGGGGGAGCAGTTCTTC. Its translation is CASSLAGGAPGEQFF.

The chain recombines TRBV30 with TRBJ2-5, with D tentatively TRBD1 (5 bases). The J call is in doubt because the DNA end fits TRBJ2-7 better. The CDR3 spans 16 residues. Germline values: CDR1 GTSNPN, CDR2 SVGIG (reference sequence). CDR3: CAWSVLRFQGNYEQYF. The CDR3 DNA reads TGTGCCTGGAGTGTACTGAGGTTCCAGGGAAACTACGAGCAGTACTTC.

The rearrangement links TRBV3-1 (or the pseudogene TRBV3-2) to TRBJ2-3; D possibly corresponds to TRBD2 (5 bases). Deletions cut 1 base from V and 1 base from J, with 9 bases between. The CDR3 spans 15 residues. The V gene's germline CDR1 is LGHDT and CDR2 YNNKEL (reference sequence). The CDR3 region is CASSQGGAGTDTQYF. As DNA, the CDR3 is TGTGCCAGCAGCCAAGGAGGAGCGGGCACAGATACGCAGTATTTT.

This clone was observed a single time. CDR3 sequence reads: CASSPTGGSRADTQYF. The CDR3 bases are TGTGCCAGCAGCCCTACCGGGGGGAGCCGGGCAGATACGCAGTATTTT. The V and J genes are TRBV5-4 and TRBJ2-3; TRBD2 agrees at 7 bases. V lost 4 bases to trimming and J lost 4 bases; unmatched junction nucleotides: 12. The CDR3 contains 16 residues. CDR1 is SGHNT, CDR2 YYREEE, per germline (reference sequence).